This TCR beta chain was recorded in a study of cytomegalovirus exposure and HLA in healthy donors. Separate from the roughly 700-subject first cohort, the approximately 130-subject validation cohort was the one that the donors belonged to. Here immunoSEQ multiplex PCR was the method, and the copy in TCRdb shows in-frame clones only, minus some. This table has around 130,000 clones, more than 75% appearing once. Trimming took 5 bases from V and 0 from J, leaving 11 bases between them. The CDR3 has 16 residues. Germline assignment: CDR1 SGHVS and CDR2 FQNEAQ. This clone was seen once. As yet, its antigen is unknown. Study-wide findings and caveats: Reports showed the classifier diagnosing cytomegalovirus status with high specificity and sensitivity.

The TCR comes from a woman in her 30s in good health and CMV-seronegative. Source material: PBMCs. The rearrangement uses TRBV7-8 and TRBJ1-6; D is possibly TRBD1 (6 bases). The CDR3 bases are TGTGCCAGCAGCAACGGACAGAGCTCCTATAATTCACCCCTCCACTTT. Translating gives CASSNGQSSYNSPLHF. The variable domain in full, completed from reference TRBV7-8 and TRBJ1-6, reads GAGVSQSPRYKVAKRGQDVALRCDPISGHVSLFWYQQALGQGPEFLTYFQNEAQLDKSGLPSDRFFAERPEGSVSTLKIQRTQQEDSAVYLCASSNGQSSYNSPLHFGNGTRLTVT.